This T cell receptor (beta chain) was documented in a study of T cell repertoires in cytomegalovirus infection. V lost 0 bases, J lost 5 bases, and 8 bases stayed unmatched. This CDR3 has 16 residues. Germline V gives CDR1 DFQATT, CDR2 SNEGSKA (reference sequence). In regard to this clonotype: Its antigen is unknown.

One entry per CDR3 protein, called by TCRdb with MiXCR from the reads. This table holds 450,000 to 600,000 distinct CDR3 sequences, about 42% found once. This sequence joins TRBV20-1 and TRBJ2-5; 11 nucleotides align to TRBD1. This receptor was taken from a human donor in good health (CMV status not recorded). Some clones in this sample may be carry-over from other donors' samples. The specimen comprised cultured PBMCs, sampled from culture after CMV antigen stimulation. CDR3 sequence: CSARDAGQGASETQYF. CDR3 nucleotides: TGCAGTGCTAGAGATGCCGGACAGGGGGCATCGGAGACCCAGTACTTC.